A selection of T cell receptor beta chains follows, all from one sample in a study of T cells in Graves' hyperthyroidism and ophthalmopathy. TCRdb re-called the multiplex PCR reads through MiXCR, storing one row per CDR3 protein. The repertoire holds about 610,000 distinct CDR3 sequences, 14% to 15% seen once, with approximately 4.2% in the top ten. Sequencing was performed on blood. These receptors were collected from a woman in her 40s with Graves' ophthalmopathy. Each CDR3 is given with its conserved first and last residue. Fields, in order: CDR3 DNA, CDR3 protein, V gene, clone size, D gene, J gene. A D gene is named only where the DNA matches it firmly. Clone size is shown for a subset of rows, as once, few, many or a class of expanded clone.

TGTGCCAGCTCAACTCGACAGGCGACCTTTTCTAACTATGGCTACACCTTC | CASSTRQATFSNYGYTF | TRBV25-1 | - | - | TRBJ1-2
TGTGCCTGGAGGGTTACCGGGACTCAAGAGACCCAGTACTTC | CAWRVTGTQETQYF | TRBV30 | few | - | TRBJ2-5
TGTGCCAGCAGTTACTTTGTAGAGGGAGGCTACGAGCAGTACTTC | CASSYFVEGGYEQYF | TRBV6-5 | many | - | TRBJ2-7
TGTGCCAGCAGTTACTCCTCGGTAGGGGGATACACTGAAGCTTTCTTT | CASSYSSVGGYTEAFF | TRBV6-5 | many | - | TRBJ1-1
TGTGCCAGCAGTGATTCGGGGAGGGAGTCCGGGGCCAACGTCCTGACTTTC | CASSDSGRESGANVLTF | TRBV2 | many | TRBD2 | TRBJ2-6
TGTGCCAGCAGCTCCTCAGTGGGAGCCAAAAACATTCAGTACTTC | CASSSSVGAKNIQYF | TRBV2 | many | - | TRBJ2-4
TGTGCCAGCAGTCGCGGGACAGGGCACTACGAGCAGTACTTC | CASSRGTGHYEQYF | TRBV12-3/TRBV12-4 | many | TRBD1 | TRBJ2-7
TGTGCCAGCAGGGGCCCCGGGACTAGCGGGGCCGGGGAGCTGTTTTTT | CASRGPGTSGAGELFF | TRBV12-3/TRBV12-4 | many | TRBD2 | TRBJ2-2
TGTGCCAGCACCCCAGGCCGGGGCTCCCAAGGGCAAGAGACCCAGTACTTC | CASTPGRGSQGQETQYF | TRBV28 | - | - | TRBJ2-5
TGTGCCAGCAGCAAGGGACAGGCCCTGAACACCGGGGAGCTGTTTTTT | CASSKGQALNTGELFF | TRBV7-2 | many | TRBD1 | TRBJ2-2
TGTGCCAGCAGCCAACCTCGGGGGGCAGAGACCCAGTACTTC | CASSQPRGAETQYF | TRBV7-6 | few | - | TRBJ2-5
TGTGCCAGCAGGCAAACAGGGCCTTATGGCTACACCTTC | CASRQTGPYGYTF | TRBV28 | many | - | TRBJ1-2
TGCAGTGCTAGGGGGACTAGCGAGTACAATGAGCAGTTCTTC | CSARGTSEYNEQFF | TRBV20-1 | many | TRBD2 | TRBJ2-1
TGCGCCAGCAGCCCCCCAGGCGTAGATTCCTACGAGCAGTACTTC | CASSPPGVDSYEQYF | TRBV5-1 | - | - | TRBJ2-7
TGTGCCAGCGCCCCAACATATGGTCCCTCCGAGCAGTACTTC | CASAPTYGPSEQYF | TRBV12-3/TRBV12-4 | many | - | TRBJ2-7
TGTGCCAGCAGTGTCGATAGCGGAGGGGACTTCACAGATACGCAGTATTTT | CASSVDSGGDFTDTQYF | TRBV6-1 | - | - | TRBJ2-3
TGTGCCAGCAGCTTTTACGGGGCTAGCGGCTCCTACGAGCAGTACTTC | CASSFYGASGSYEQYF | TRBV5-6 | many | TRBD2 | TRBJ2-7
TGTGCCAGCAGTGAGACGTGGACTAGCGGGTCTAAAGGAAACGAGCAGTACTTC | CASSETWTSGSKGNEQYF | TRBV2 | many | TRBD2 | TRBJ2-7
TGTGCCAGTGGAGGGACAGGGGAATCTCCTTCTGGAAACACCATATATTTT | CASGGTGESPSGNTIYF | TRBV19 | few | TRBD1 | TRBJ1-3
TGTGCCACCAGTGCTACAGGACAGGGGCAAGAGACCCAGTACTTC | CATSATGQGQETQYF | TRBV24-1 | many | TRBD1 | TRBJ2-5
TGCGCCAGCAGCTTGGGGCTTAGGACCGGGGAGCTGTTTTTT | CASSLGLRTGELFF | TRBV5-1 | many | - | TRBJ2-2
TGTGCCAGCAGCCAAGAGCGGGAGAGAGAGACCCAGTACTTC | CASSQERERETQYF | TRBV28 | many | TRBD2 | TRBJ2-5
TGTGCCAGCAGTTTCCGACTTAGCTACGAGCAGTACTTC | CASSFRLSYEQYF | TRBV12-3/TRBV12-4 | many | - | TRBJ2-7
TGTGCCAGCAGGTCGAGGTACGAGCAGTACTTC | CASRSRYEQYF | TRBV6-5 | many | - | TRBJ2-7
TGTGCCAGCAGTTACCCCGGCGGAACAGTTACCTCTGGGGCCAACGTCCTGACTTTC | CASSYPGGTVTSGANVLTF | TRBV6-2/TRBV6-3 | few | - | TRBJ2-6
TGTGCCAGCACCCTGACAGGACCCACAGATACGCAGTATTTT | CASTLTGPTDTQYF | TRBV7-3 | - | - | TRBJ2-3
TGTGCCAGCAGGCTACCGGGACAGGTTAATGGCTACACCTTC | CASRLPGQVNGYTF | TRBV6-2/TRBV6-3 | many | TRBD1 | TRBJ1-2
TGTGCCAGCAGTTTATCTGGGACTAGGGGGGAGACCCAGTACTTC | CASSLSGTRGETQYF | TRBV12-3/TRBV12-4 | - | TRBD2 | TRBJ2-5
TGTGCCAGCAGACTCGGATTAGTCTCAGATACGCAGTATTTT | CASRLGLVSDTQYF | TRBV27 | many | - | TRBJ2-3
TGTGCCAGCAGCCAAGTCTTTTCCGGGGAGCTGTTTTTT | CASSQVFSGELFF | TRBV11-3 | few | - | TRBJ2-2
TGTGCCAGCAGTTACTCGTTTGCCCCTCGGGATCAGCCCCAGCATTTT | CASSYSFAPRDQPQHF | TRBV6-2/TRBV6-3 | many | - | TRBJ1-5
TGTGCCAGCAGCTTAAACGGGCTACCCTGGGGCACTGAAGCTTTCTTT | CASSLNGLPWGTEAFF | TRBV7-8 | many | - | TRBJ1-1
TGCAGTGCTAGGGGTTTACAGCGGCTTTCCGGGTCCTACGAGCAGTACTTC | CSARGLQRLSGSYEQYF | TRBV20-1 | many | - | TRBJ2-7
TGTGCCAGCAGTTTAATGGCAGGGCGGGAGCAGTACTTC | CASSLMAGREQYF | TRBV28 | few | - | TRBJ2-7
TGTGCCAGCAGCTTATTTGGGACAGGGAGCTATGGCTACACCTTC | CASSLFGTGSYGYTF | TRBV7-2 | many | TRBD1 | TRBJ1-2
TGTGCCAGCAGCTTAGACAGTGGCGAGCAGTACTTC | CASSLDSGEQYF | TRBV7-6 | - | - | TRBJ2-7
TGTGCCAGCAGTTTTGGGGCGGGAGTCGGGTTCGAGCAGTACTTC | CASSFGAGVGFEQYF | TRBV12-3/TRBV12-4 | - | TRBD2 | TRBJ2-7
TGTGCCAGCAGTTACGGGGACCTCTCCTACGAGCAGTACTTC | CASSYGDLSYEQYF | TRBV28 | many | - | TRBJ2-7
TGTGCCAGCAGCTTTAGGACCTCCCTACCCCTCTCCTACGAGCAGTACTTC | CASSFRTSLPLSYEQYF | TRBV7-8 | many | - | TRBJ2-7
TGTGCCAGCAGTCCCGAGGAAAGGGGGGGGAACACTGAAGCTTTCTTT | CASSPEERGGNTEAFF | TRBV28 | - | - | TRBJ1-1
TGTGCCACCTCATTCGGGGACCCCCCCGAGCAGTACTTC | CATSFGDPPEQYF | TRBV10-3 | many | - | TRBJ2-7
TGTGCCAGTAGTAAAGGGGGCGGTACCTACGAGCAGTACTTC | CASSKGGGTYEQYF | TRBV19 | - | TRBD1 | TRBJ2-7
TGTGCCAGCAGTTACTCCCCCTTCCTGGACCAAGAGACCCAGTACTTC | CASSYSPFLDQETQYF | TRBV6-5 | many | - | TRBJ2-5
TGTGCCAGCAGCTCCGGACGAGACGAGCAGTACTTC | CASSSGRDEQYF | TRBV7-9 | many | - | TRBJ2-7
TGTGCCAGCAGGTATCAGGGTGGCGGCTACACCTTC | CASRYQGGGYTF | TRBV12-3/TRBV12-4 | few | - | TRBJ1-2
TGTGCCAGCTCACCGGGGGGAGATACGCAGTATTTT | CASSPGGDTQYF | TRBV18 | - | - | TRBJ2-3
TGCAGTGCTAGCGACCCCAAGCAAGAGACCCAGTACTTC | CSASDPKQETQYF | TRBV20-1 | many | - | TRBJ2-5
TGTGCCAGCAGCTCGCGACAGGGTTCCGGGGAGCTGTTTTTT | CASSSRQGSGELFF | TRBV7-3 | many | TRBD1 | TRBJ2-2
TGTGCCAGTAGTATCGGGCTAGACGAAGGAGAGACCCAGTACTTC | CASSIGLDEGETQYF | TRBV19 | - | - | TRBJ2-5
TGTGCCAGCAGCCAAGGCTCAGGGGTACGAAAGGAGACCCAGTACTTC | CASSQGSGVRKETQYF | TRBV14 | few | - | TRBJ2-5
TGCGCCAGCAGCGCCCTGGCGGGGGGGAACACTGAAGCTTTCTTT | CASSALAGGNTEAFF | TRBV5-1 | few | - | TRBJ1-1
TGTGCCAGCAGCTCAACTCTGGAATCGAACACCGGGGAGCTGTTTTTT | CASSSTLESNTGELFF | TRBV12-3/TRBV12-4 | few | - | TRBJ2-2